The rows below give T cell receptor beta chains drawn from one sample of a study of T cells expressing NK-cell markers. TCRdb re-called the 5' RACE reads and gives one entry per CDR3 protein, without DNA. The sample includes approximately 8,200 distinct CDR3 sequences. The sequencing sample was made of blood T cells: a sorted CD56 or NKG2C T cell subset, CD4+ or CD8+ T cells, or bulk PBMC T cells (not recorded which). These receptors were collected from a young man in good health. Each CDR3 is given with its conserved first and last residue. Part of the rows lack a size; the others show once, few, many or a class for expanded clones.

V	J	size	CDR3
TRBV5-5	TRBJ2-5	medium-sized	CASSFGREETQYF
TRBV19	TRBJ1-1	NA	CASSRKADRGAEAFF
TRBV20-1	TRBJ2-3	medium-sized	CSARDRLAGGPGTDTQYF
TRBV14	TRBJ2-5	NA	CASSQLRETQYF
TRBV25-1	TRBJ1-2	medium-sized	CASSDGTGGYGYTF
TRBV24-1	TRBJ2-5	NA	CATSEASFGGQETQYF
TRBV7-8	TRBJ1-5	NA	CASSLDSLSQPQHF
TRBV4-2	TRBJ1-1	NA	CASSQDGDRTEAFF
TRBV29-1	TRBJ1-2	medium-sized	CSVLDSSGYGYTF
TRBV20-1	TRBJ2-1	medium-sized	CSAPTGGGEFF
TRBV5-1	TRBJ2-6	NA	CASSAFTGQTSGANVLTF
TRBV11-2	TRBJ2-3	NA	CASSLGGLAVTSGDTQYF
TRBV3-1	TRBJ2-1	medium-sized	CASSQDGYNEQFF
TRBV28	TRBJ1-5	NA	CASSLSVGNNQPQHF
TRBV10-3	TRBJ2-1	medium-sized	CAISDGTSGNEQFF